This T cell receptor (beta chain) was captured in a study of response to subunit inactivated influenza vaccine. General observations from the study: Authors suggested each seasonal flu vaccination may recruit only limited numbers of new T cells.

This clonotype has just a few counts. Its antigen is not known. Trimming removed 4 bases at V and 10 bases at J, with 11 bases between. This CDR3 is 12 amino acids long. The V gene's germline CDR1 is MNHNS and CDR2 SASEGT. TCRdb reanalysed the RT-PCR reads using MiXCR and keeps one entry per CDR3 protein. The sample has almost 250,000 distinct CDR3 sequences; 9% to 15% are singletons. This material consisted of non-naive T cells sorted from PBMCs, taken 14 to 15 days before vaccination. The chain combines TRBV6-1 with TRBJ2-1, with D perhaps matching TRBD2 (5 bases). The origin of this receptor is a man aged 50-59 years who received an inactivated influenza vaccine. DNA of the CDR3: TGTGCCAGCAGTGGACGACCGGGAGAGCAGTTCTTC. This encodes CASSGRPGEQFF.